This T cell receptor beta chain was obtained from a study of shared T cell receptors in the human thymus (dated by TCRdb to about 2021). Regarding the research as a whole: The study investigated the way shared, self-reactive T-cell receptor alpha chains are produced in the human thymus.

Details on this clone: The antigen it recognizes is unknown. No base-level quality is on record; no much larger clone is a single base apart.

From a lookup of the germline V gene, CDR1 and CDR2 are MDHEN and SYDVKM. The V end gives up 4 bases and the J end 0 bases, leaving 8 bases in the junction not matched to a gene. The CDR3 covers 16 residues, taking in both the cysteine and the phenylalanine. Kept here is only the CDR3 DNA, which spans 48 bases and is read in frame from base 1. Libraries were made using the immunoSEQ multiplex PCR assay. The immuneACCESS repertoire file appears here via TCRdb, limited to in-frame rearrangements. These files lack a portion of the clones; in checked studies, under half of the deficit traces to unresolved V genes, and the cause of the others is not known. Present in this sample are about 730,000 clones, around 85% of which were seen just once. Of the sample, 0.0095% to 0.013% is held by the ten largest clones. The sample also formed part of further work on human thymus T cells. Per the second study: Donors were immunologically healthy infants undergoing open corrective cardiac surgery for congenital heart defects in Finland. Thymus tissue was collected as surgical resects that were removed during corrective cardiac surgery. V and J gene segment usage appeared biased in both thymic and peripheral blood repertoires. According to the related research, thymic TCR repertoires were highly overlapping among unrelated individuals. The study described the TCR alpha and beta repertoires in under 10 infant thymus samples and a few matching peripheral blood samples. Donor ages ranging from about 7 to 250 days were recorded, and about six male and two female infants were included in the cohort. Thymocytes were mechanically released from the tissue and were stored as pellets of roughly 10-34 million cells at -70 degrees C. A QIAsymphony instrument was used to extract genomic DNA from frozen cell pellets. TCRB and TCRAD loci were amplified from a standardized quantity of quality-controlled genomic DNA using the immunoSEQ multiplex PCR assay. The V(D)J region was spanned by amplicons of a length sufficient to cover the CDR3 and to identify V and J genes. Amplicon sequencing was performed on an Illumina platform through the commercial immunoSEQ service. Corrections for primer bias and sequencing errors followed previously described methods, while TCRAD and TCRB definitions were based on the IMGT database. Analysis of the repertoires was done with immunoSEQ Analyzer 3.0 and VDJTools and included basic statistics, V/J segment usage, diversity estimates, rarefaction and pairwise overlap. To estimate diversity, the Chao1, ChaoE, Efron-Thisted, Shannon and inverse Simpson indices were applied, and diversity was also estimated on datasets down-sampled to the smallest sample. Repertoire overlap used strict matching of CDR3 nucleotide sequence, V gene and J gene, with Jaccard-based multidimensional scaling clustering. On average, thymus samples gave 800,000 or so unique TCRB clonotypes, whereas blood samples gave 75,000 to 85,000.

The clonotype was recovered from a girl less than two years old with a congenital heart defect. Donor details come from another sample of the same person, matched by shared clones. The source material was thymocytes. The rearranged chain carries TRBV28 and TRBJ1-2; TRBD1 aligns with 7 central bases. The bases read TGTGCCAGCAGTTCCACCGGGACAGTCGCTAACTATGGCTACACCTTC. This codes for CASSSTGTVANYGYTF.